Here is one TCR delta chain with its context. TCRdb attributes to this sequence the protein of a much larger clone, which differs from the DNA translation at residue 23; a read error is likely, and the protein displayed is translated from the DNA. The data belong to a study of γδ T cells in repeated Plasmodium falciparum infection. The overall study: Timepoints: baseline, immediately before selected infections, and 21 days after every infection.

Flow sorting of PBMC yielded separate Vgamma9/Vdelta2+ and Vdelta2-negative gammadelta T cell populations for bulk repertoire analysis. TCRdb redid clone calling on the multiplex PCR reads using CATT. The table lists roughly 90,000 delta-chain clones, about 1.5% of them singletons. The CDR3 length is 25 residues. Germline V CDR1 and CDR2: TSWWSYY, QGS. The sequencing sample was made of gamma-delta T cells from blood. The TCR originated in a pool of human donors (malaria-infected and uninfected, not separated). The chain has TRDV1 and TRDJ1, with TRDD3 identical over 11 bases. The CDR3, as DNA: TGTGCTCTTGGGAAGGGGAGTTCCTACATCCATTATGGGGGATACGCTTACTCCTACACCGATAAACCCATCTTC. Protein product: CALGKGSSYIHYGGYAYSYTDKPIF.